The 27 T cell receptor beta chains presented below share a single source sample, sequenced in a study of breast tumors, draining lymph nodes, adjacent tissues listed by TCRdb under 2016. Lymph node samples were obtained from the axillary draining lymph nodes of breast cancer patients. Library preparation was by multiplex PCR. Data came from an Illumina HiSeq 2000. TCRdb applied fastp at Q25 and MiXCR to the public reads, then kept only in-frame beta chains. Every entry covers one CDR3 protein and lists the most common genes and DNA from its rows. The sample table lists about 230,000 distinct CDR3 sequences, 32% of them with a count of one. Around 1.4% of the sample lies in the top ten. Sequencing was performed on axillary lymph node tissue. These receptors all stem from a female donor with breast cancer. Some clones in this sample may be carry-over from other donors' samples.

This clonotype was counted at least ten times. V and J are TRBV11-2 and TRBJ2-7, with a possible D match to TRBD2 (6 bases). This CDR3 spans 15 amino acids. Trimming took 1 base from V and 3 from J, leaving 13 bases between them. Germline CDR1 is SGHAT and CDR2 is FQNNGV. CDR3 in DNA: TGTGCCAGCAGCTTAGGGACTACAGGTGTCTACGAGCAGTACTTC. This encodes CASSLGTTGVYEQYF.

This clonotype came up a few times. V and J are TRBV9 and TRBJ1-1; D unresolved. Germline values: CDR1 SGDLS, CDR2 YYNGEE. Between the trimmed V and J ends, which lost 0 bases and 6 bases, there was a span of 15 bases. The CDR3 spans 15 residues. CDR3 region: CASSVGLDPLSEAFF. The CDR3 nucleotides read TGTGCCAGCAGCGTAGGGCTGGACCCTCTTTCTGAAGCTTTCTTT. The full variable domain, rest sourced from reference TRBV9 and TRBJ1-1, is DSGVTQTPKHLITATGQRVTLRCSPRSGDLSVYWYQQSLDQGLQFLIQYYNGEERAKGNILERFSAQQFPDLHSELNLSSLELGDSALYFCASSVGLDPLSEAFFGQGTRLTVV.

A few counts support this clonotype. The rearrangement links TRBV9 to TRBJ1-1, with D hard to call. Trimming cost V 0 bases and J 1 base, with 7 bases left between them. CDR1 and CDR2 from the germline V gene are SGDLS and YYNGEE. This CDR3 spans 14 amino acids. CDR3 in amino acids: CASSVGGRNTEAFF. The DNA of the CDR3 is TGTGCCAGCAGCGTAGGGGGTAGGAACACTGAAGCTTTCTTT.

Notes on this clonotype: A much larger clone is a single base away; this may be a read error. DNA of the CDR3: TGCAGTGCTGGAGGCGCGACTAGCGGGAGGGGCAAAAACATTCAGTACTTC. Its translation is CSAGGATSGRGKNIQYF. This chain links TRBV20-1 with TRBJ2-4, with 14 bases lining up with TRBD2. The length of the CDR3 is 17 residues. Germline CDR1 and CDR2: DFQATT and SNEGSKA (reference sequence). V lost 5 bases, J lost 3 bases, and 9 bases stayed unmatched.

The chain carries TRBV11-1 and TRBJ2-7, with 7 bases aligning to TRBD1. CDR1 and CDR2 from the germline V gene are SGHAT and FQDESV (reference sequence). The junction had 8 bases not matched to a gene; V was cut back by 5 bases and J by 4 bases. This CDR3 contains 14 residues. The CDR3 DNA reads as TGTGCCAGCAGCGTTCGGACAGGAACGTACGAGCAGTACTTC. Its protein product is CASSVRTGTYEQYF.

This clonotype was counted a few times. V gene TRBV6-1 combines with J gene TRBJ2-7; D perhaps matches TRBD2 (7 bases). In germline, CDR1 is MNHNS, CDR2 SASEGT. The CDR3 loop spans 13 amino acids. Trimming took 7 bases from V and 4 from J, leaving 14 bases between them. In DNA form, the CDR3 reads TGTGCCAGCACCCCGGGGGGCCGGTACGAGCAGTACTTC. Its translation: CASTPGGRYEQYF.

This clonotype has a handful of counts. One end of the junction fails to match germline, which may point to a read error. The chain is built from TRBV28 and TRBJ1-2, with TRBD1 matching over 9 bases. The CDR3 covers 15 residues. CDR1 and CDR2 from the germline V gene are MDHEN and SYDVKM. The CDR3 bases are TGTGCCAGCATTAATCCCGGGACAGGGAGCTATGGCTGCACCTTC. It codes for CASINPGTGSYGCTF.

This clonotype has just a few counts. This may come from a read error, since a much larger clone is one base off. This likely comes from a read error, as the CDR3 has no conserved phenylalanine or tryptophan at its end. The chain couples TRBV20-1 to TRBJ1-2; D gene uncertain. Trimming took 4 bases from V and 8 from J, leaving 8 bases between them. The CDR3 is 10 amino acids. From germline, CDR1 is DFQATT and CDR2 SNEGSKA (reference sequence). The CDR3 DNA follows: TGCAGTGCTAAAACAGAGGGCTACACCTCC. This gives the protein CSAKTEGYTS.

This clonotype was recorded many times. This sequence joins TRBV30 and TRBJ2-2, with 7 nucleotides matching TRBD2. This CDR3 contains 14 residues. The V and J ends lost 5 bases and 5 bases, in that order; junction bases with no gene match: 8. CDR1 is GTSNPN and CDR2 is SVGIG in the germline V gene (reference sequence). The CDR3 region is CAWDPGLLTGELFF. CDR3 nucleotide sequence: TGTGCCTGGGACCCGGGACTACTTACCGGGGAGCTGTTTTTT.

Of note for this clonotype: This CDR3 is missing its conserved last phenylalanine or tryptophan, likely due to a read error. This chain uses TRBV5-1 with TRBJ2-7; no clear D. The CDR3 extends over 17 amino acids. Germline V gene lookup returns CDR1 SGHRS and CDR2 YFSETQ. In DNA, the CDR3 is TGCGCCGGCAGCTTGGACGAGATGAGAACGACCTCCTACGAGCAGTACCTC. Translation gives CAGSLDEMRTTSYEQYL.

V is TRBV20-1 and J is TRBJ1-6, with D unclear. V lost 0 bases and J 7 bases, leaving 7 bases between the germline ends. The CDR3 totals 13 residues. CDR1 DFQATT and CDR2 SNEGSKA come from the germline V gene (reference sequence). The CDR3 region has the DNA TGCAGTGCTAGAGACAGCGACAATTCACCCCTCCACTTT. This translates into CSARDSDNSPLHF.

This clonotype was recorded many times. The chain has TRBV30 and TRBJ2-7; a weak D match, TRBD2 (6 bases). The CDR3 runs 12 residues. The V gene's germline CDR1 is GTSNPN and CDR2 SVGIG (reference sequence). Deletions cut 2 bases from V and 2 bases from J, with 7 bases between. The CDR3 loop reads CAWSTGAYEQYF. DNA of the CDR3: TGTGCCTGGAGTACGGGGGCCTACGAGCAGTACTTC.

This clonotype came up a few times. This may arise from a read error, as a much more abundant clone is one base away. This CDR3 fails to terminate in the conserved phenylalanine or tryptophan, so it likely reflects a read error. The rearrangement joins TRBV19 to TRBJ2-5, with 9 bases lining up with TRBD1. Germline V gene lookup returns CDR1 LNHDA and CDR2 SQIVND (reference sequence). After removal of 5 bases from V and 5 bases from J, the junction contained 12 bases not matched to a gene. The CDR3 has 16 residues. The CDR3 DNA follows: TGTGCCAGTAGTTCTCTAGGGACAGGGTATGCGGAGACCCAGTACTCC. It specifies CASSSLGTGYAETQYS.

This clonotype was detected ten times or more. The chain employs TRBV7-6 and TRBJ1-2; maybe TRBD1 (6 bases). CDR3 length: 14 residues. Germline CDR1 reads SGHVS; CDR2 reads FNYEAQ. The ends were cut back, 5 bases at V and 6 bases at J, with 16 bases in the middle. In nucleotides, the CDR3 is TGTGCCAGCAGCCCAGGGGACCGGAGTCATGGCTACACCTTC. It codes for CASSPGDRSHGYTF.

V usage is TRBV7-3 and J usage is TRBJ1-1, with a weak D call TRBD1 (6 bases). Trimming took 5 bases from V and 1 from J, leaving 11 bases between them. The V gene's germline CDR1 is SGHTA and CDR2 FQGTGA. CDR3 size: 14 residues. As DNA, the CDR3 is TGTGCCAGCAGCATACAGGGAAGGAACACTGAAGCTTTCTTT. Protein sequence: CASSIQGRNTEAFF.

The table lists this clonotype with a few counts. A much more abundant neighbour one base away suggests this may be a read error. This chain uses TRBV5-5 with TRBJ2-2; D is unclear. This CDR3 contains 17 residues. The germline V gene encodes CDR1 SGHKS and CDR2 YYEKEE (reference sequence). V gave up 2 bases and J gave up 7 bases, with 21 bases separating them. CDR3 DNA: TGTGCCAGCAGCTTCCGTAGGGCGCACGTGGTAAACGGGGAGCTGTTTTTT. Translated, it gives CASSFRRAHVVNGELFF.

The J gene is TRBJ2-3, the V gene TRBV5-7, with D perhaps TRBD1 or TRBD2 (7 bases each). TRBV5-7 is an open reading frame whose function is uncertain. This CDR3 has 16 amino acids. The V and J ends lost 5 bases and 5 bases respectively, with 21 bases between them. CDR3 nucleotides: TGTGCCAGCAGACGGGACAGTCAAGGGGAGGGAGATACGCAGTATTTT. It specifies CASRRDSQGEGDTQYF.

To note about this clonotype: This clone may be a read error of a much larger clone one base away. The CDR3 spells CAIRQVGYSYEQYF. For the CDR3, the DNA is TGTGCCATCCGACAGGTCGGCTACTCCTACGAGCAGTACTTC. The chain carries TRBV6-1 and TRBJ2-7, with D maybe TRBD1 (6 bases). V lost 10 bases to trimming and J lost 0 bases, with 16 bases between them. The CDR3 consists of 14 residues. Germline CDR1 MNHNS, CDR2 SASEGT.

In this sample, this clonotype turned up many times. The chain links TRBV11-2 to TRBJ2-1; no definite D call. Germline CDR1 and CDR2: SGHAT and FQNNGV. The length of the CDR3 is 15 residues. V lost 2 bases, J lost 5 bases, and 13 bases lay in between. Written as DNA, the CDR3 is TGTGCCAGCAGCTTATTTGTTCAAGCCAACAATGAGCAGTTCTTC. Translation gives CASSLFVQANNEQFF.

This clonotype was seen many times. The germline gene is not matched at one end of the junction; a read error may be the cause. The chain links TRBV7-9 to TRBJ1-2; 11 bases are a match to TRBD1. CDR3 length: 15 amino acids. CDR1 is SEHNR and CDR2 is FQNEAQ in the germline V gene (reference sequence). This CDR3 is CASSPTGQGEGGYPF. The CDR3 DNA follows: TGTGCCAGCAGCCCGACGGGACAGGGGGAGGGTGGCTACCCCTTC.

The rearrangement uses TRBV28 and TRBJ2-2, with unresolved D. The CDR3 totals 9 residues. Trimming shortened V by 5 bases and J by 16 bases, and 8 bases separated the two germline ends. CDR1 is MDHEN and CDR2 is SYDVKM in the germline V gene. This CDR3 is CASSGIAFF. The CDR3 coding sequence is TGTGCCAGCAGTGGGATAGCGTTTTTT.

Concerning this clonotype itself: One end of the junction does not line up with germline, which may come from a read error. The CDR3 reads CASSLGGSSGANTRELFF. The CDR3 DNA is TGTGCCAGCAGCTTAGGGGGATCTAGCGGGGCGAACACCCGGGAGCTGTTTTTT. The rearrangement links TRBV7-3 to TRBJ2-2, with 9 bases that match TRBD2. CDR1 is SGHTA, CDR2 FQGTGA, per germline. The CDR3 covers 18 residues.

There are many counts of this clonotype. J is TRBJ2-5 and V is TRBV6-1; 12 bases match TRBD2. J gave up 5 bases and V 7 bases, and 14 bases lay outside the gene matches. Germline CDR1 and CDR2: MNHNS and SASEGT. The CDR3 has 17 amino acids. The CDR3 DNA reads TGTGCCAGCACTAGCCTAGCGGGAGGGCTTAGAGGGGAGACCCAGTACTTC. It yields the protein CASTSLAGGLRGETQYF.

This clonotype was found once. As the CDR3 is not closed by the conserved phenylalanine or tryptophan, this likely results from a read error. The chain recombines TRBV20-1 with TRBJ1-5, with D maybe TRBD1 (6 bases). V lost 3 bases, J lost 2 bases, and 8 bases lay in between. CDR1 and CDR2 (germline): DFQATT, SNEGSKA (reference sequence). This CDR3 has 13 residues. The CDR3 coding sequence is TGCAGTGCTAGCAGGGGTGGCAATCAGCCCCAGCATGGT. Protein product: CSASRGGNQPQHG.

This clonotype was recorded at least ten times. Sequence at one end of the junction differs from germline and may be a read error. This chain connects TRBV12-5 to TRBJ2-7, with 10 bases fitting TRBD1. This CDR3 is built from 14 residues. CDR1 is LGHNT, CDR2 FRNRAP, per germline. For the CDR3, the DNA is TGTGTTAGTGGTAAATCGGGACAGGGGTACGAGCAGTACTTC. Translating gives CVSGKSGQGYEQYF.

This clonotype was detected ten times or more. V gene TRBV30 combines with J gene TRBJ2-5; possibly TRBD1 for D (5 bases). Germline-derived CDR1 and CDR2 are GTSNPN and SVGIG (reference sequence). The CDR3 sequence is 16 residues long. The germline V and J ends were trimmed by 0 bases and 3 bases, with 17 bases remaining between them. The CDR3 coding sequence is TGTGCCTGGAGTGTAGGGGCAGGCTTGGAAGAAGAGACCCAGTACTTC. Amino acid sequence: CAWSVGAGLEEETQYF. The variable domain in full, completed from reference TRBV30 and TRBJ2-5, reads SQTIHQWPATLVQPVGSPLSLECTVEGTSNPNLYWYRQAAGRGLQLLFYSVGIGQISSEVPQNLSASRPQDRQFILSSKKLLLSDSGFYLCAWSVGAGLEEETQYFGPGTRLLVL.

The sample holds a few counts of this clonotype. This may stem from a read error, because a much larger clone lies one nucleotide away. This CDR3 reads CASSLRGLADPSSEQYF. CDR3 coding DNA: TGTGCCAGCAGCCTCCGCGGGCTAGCGGACCCCTCCTCCGAGCAGTACTTC. The rearrangement links TRBV14 to TRBJ2-7; 7 positions agree with TRBD2. CDR1 and CDR2 (germline): SGHDN, FVKESK. CDR3 size: 17 residues.